A single T cell receptor beta chain is shown here with its context. Its matching antigen is unknown. MiXCR, applied by TCRdb to the 5' RACE reads, yields one record per CDR3 protein. The sample has some 330,000 distinct CDR3 sequences; 7% to 9.5% are singletons. The donor group consisted entirely of healthy Caucasians. Unmatched junction bases numbered 10, after V lost 5 bases and J lost 4 bases. Looked up from germline, CDR1 is SEHNR and CDR2 is FQNEAQ (reference sequence). This CDR3 is built from 16 residues. The source of the sample is a study of identical twins. Whole-study results and caveats: Models underestimated how often monozygotic twins shared out-of-frame TCR alpha. Beta clonotypes that were abundant in cord blood contained fewer insertions, a pattern absent from memory repertoires. The authors drew conclusions from cross-sectional statistical analysis rather than following the same donors.

J is TRBJ2-2 and V is TRBV7-9; TRBD1 aligns across 7 bases. Material for sequencing was naive T cells sorted from blood. This sequence originates from a woman aged 50 to 65 in good health. The CDR3 region is CASSPGTADGTGELFF. For the CDR3, the DNA is TGTGCCAGCAGCCCTGGGACAGCCGACGGCACCGGGGAGCTGTTTTTT.